This T cell receptor (beta chain) originates from a study of cytomegalovirus exposure and HLA in healthy donors. This clone was seen more than once but under ten times. Its antigen is currently unknown. Study-wide results and limits: There were several of the most significant clusters that appeared linked to common viral pathogens in a later analysis.

With V trimmed by 6 bases and J by 7 bases, 9 bases remained unmatched. The CDR3 contains 15 residues. Germline CDR1 reads KGHSH; CDR2 reads LQKENI. PCR primers comprised 60 Vbeta and 13 Jbeta primers. Sequenced by immunoSEQ multiplex PCR; TCRdb stores in-frame clones only, minus some. There are some 87,000 clones in the sample; approximately 79% occur only once, and 20% to 25% lies in the top ten. The rearrangement links TRBV18 to TRBJ2-3; the match to TRBD2 covers 11 bases. This receptor was taken from a woman in her 40s in good health and CMV-seropositive. The material sequenced was PBMCs. The CDR3 sequence: CASSLGLAAIYTQYF. CDR3 in DNA: TGTGCCAGCTCGCTGGGACTAGCGGCTATCTATACGCAGTATTTT.